This TCR beta chain is drawn from a study of cytomegalovirus exposure and HLA in healthy donors. Across the study: Among around 200 million T cells, an earlier analysis found around 100 million unique TCR beta sequences. HLA-typed donors contributed about 85 million unique TCRs, which were held in an early data release. Study findings and constraints: Some V segments, including TRBV6-2 and TRBV6-3, were excluded as indistinguishable. Despite most TCR sequences being rare, some public TCRs occurred in many donors.

With regard to this clone: Its antigen is currently unknown.

CDR3 size: 14 residues. CDR1 is PRHDT and CDR2 is FYEKMQ in the germline V gene (reference sequence). Trimming removed 0 bases at V and 5 bases at J, with 10 bases between. Both 60 Vbeta primers and 13 Jbeta primers went into the PCR. Some clones are missing from TCRdb's copy, which holds only in-frame ones; the method was immunoSEQ multiplex PCR. The data contain approximately 220,000 clones, under 80% of them singletons. This clonotype was obtained from a girl aged 2-10 years in good health and CMV-seronegative. The specimen was PBMCs. This sequence joins TRBV13 and TRBJ1-2; D gene uncertain. The CDR3 nucleotides are TGTGCCAGCAGCTTAGGGGCGGCGGATTATGGCTACACCTTC. Translating gives CASSLGAADYGYTF.